The TCR beta chain described here comes from a study of neoadjuvant anti-PD-1 for oral cavity cancer. The CDR3 length is 16 residues. The V end lost 2 bases, the J end lost 4 bases, and 17 bases lay between the germline ends. Germline V lookup: CDR1 MNHEY, CDR2 SVGAGI. Patients had newly diagnosed, untreated stage II-IVA oral cavity squamous cell carcinoma. Analysis of PBMCs was direct, with no culture step. PBMC libraries mostly used roughly 460 ng of input genomic DNA, with six replicates per sample. Libraries were prepared by immunoSEQ multiplex PCR; TCRdb keeps only in-frame clonotypes and omits some of them. The table shows tens of thousands of clones, with approximately 80% occurring only once.

The receptor's source is a person between 40 and 85 years old with oral cavity squamous cell carcinoma. The V and J genes are TRBV6-5 and TRBJ2-5; a weak D match, TRBD1 (5 bases). The starting material was PBMCs, obtained before nivolumab (anti-PD-1) treatment. CDR3 region: CASSYPSRGTGETQYF. CDR3 bases: TGTGCCAGCAGTTACCCCAGTAGGGGAACTGGAGAGACCCAGTACTTC.